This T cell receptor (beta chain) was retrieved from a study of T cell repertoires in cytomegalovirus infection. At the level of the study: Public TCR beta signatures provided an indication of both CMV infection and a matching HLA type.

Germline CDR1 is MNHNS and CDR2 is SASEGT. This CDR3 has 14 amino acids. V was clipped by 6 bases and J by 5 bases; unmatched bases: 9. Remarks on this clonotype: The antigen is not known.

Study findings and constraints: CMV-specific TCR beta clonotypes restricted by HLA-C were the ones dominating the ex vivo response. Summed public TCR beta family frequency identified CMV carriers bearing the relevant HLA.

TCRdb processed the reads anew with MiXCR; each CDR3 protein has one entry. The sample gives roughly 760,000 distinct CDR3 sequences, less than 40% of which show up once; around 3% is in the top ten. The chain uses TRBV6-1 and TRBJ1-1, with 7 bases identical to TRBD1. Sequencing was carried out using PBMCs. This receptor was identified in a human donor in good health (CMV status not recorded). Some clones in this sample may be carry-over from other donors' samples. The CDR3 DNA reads TGTGCCAGCAGCCTAAGATTGACAGGGACTGAAGCTTTCTTT. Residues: CASSLRLTGTEAFF.